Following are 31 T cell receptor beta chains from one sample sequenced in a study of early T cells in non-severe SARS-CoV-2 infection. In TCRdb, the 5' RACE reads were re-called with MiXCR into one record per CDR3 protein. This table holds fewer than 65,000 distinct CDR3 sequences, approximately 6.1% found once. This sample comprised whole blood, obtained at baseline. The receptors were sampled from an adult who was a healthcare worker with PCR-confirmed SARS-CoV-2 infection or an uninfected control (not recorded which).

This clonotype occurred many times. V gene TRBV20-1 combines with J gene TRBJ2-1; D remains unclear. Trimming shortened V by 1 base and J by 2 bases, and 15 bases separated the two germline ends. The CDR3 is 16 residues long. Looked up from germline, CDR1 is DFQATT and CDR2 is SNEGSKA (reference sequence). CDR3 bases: TGCAGTGCTAGAGGTCTGGAGATTGGCACCTACAATGAGCAGTTCTTC. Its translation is CSARGLEIGTYNEQFF.

The CDR3 is CASTPPGGASGRWGTYNEQFF. CDR3 coding DNA: TGTGCCAGCACCCCTCCGGGTGGGGCTAGCGGGAGATGGGGAACCTACAATGAGCAGTTCTTC. The J gene is TRBJ2-1, the V gene TRBV2, with TRBD2 matching 10 bases. The CDR3 runs to 21 residues. Germline V gives CDR1 SNHLY, CDR2 FYNNEI. With V trimmed by 7 bases and J by 2 bases, 23 bases remained unmatched.

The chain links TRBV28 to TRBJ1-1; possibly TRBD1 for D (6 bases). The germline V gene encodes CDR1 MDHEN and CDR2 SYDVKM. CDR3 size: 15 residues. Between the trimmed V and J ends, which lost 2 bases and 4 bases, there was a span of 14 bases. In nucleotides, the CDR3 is TGTGCCAGCAGTTTAGGAGGGGGGCGCGGCACTGAAGCTTTCTTT. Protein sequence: CASSLGGGRGTEAFF.

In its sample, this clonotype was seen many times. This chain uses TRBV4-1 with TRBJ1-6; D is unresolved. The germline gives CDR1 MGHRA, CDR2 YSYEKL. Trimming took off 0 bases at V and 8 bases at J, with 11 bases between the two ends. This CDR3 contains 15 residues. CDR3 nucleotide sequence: TGCGCCAGCAGCCAAGACGGGCTGCCCGATTCACCCCTCCACTTT. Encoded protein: CASSQDGLPDSPLHF.

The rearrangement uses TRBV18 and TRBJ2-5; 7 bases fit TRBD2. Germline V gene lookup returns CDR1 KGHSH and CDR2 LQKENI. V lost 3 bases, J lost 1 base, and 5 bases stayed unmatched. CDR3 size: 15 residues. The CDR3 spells CASSPDSSGQETQYF. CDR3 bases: TGTGCCAGCTCACCGGATTCTAGCGGCCAAGAGACCCAGTACTTC. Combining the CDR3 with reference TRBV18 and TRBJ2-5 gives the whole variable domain NAGVMQNPRHLVRRRGQEARLRCSPMKGHSHVYWYRQLPEEGLKFMVYLQKENIIDESGMPKERFSAEFPKEGPSILRIQQVVRGDSAAYFCASSPDSSGQETQYFGPGTRLLVL.

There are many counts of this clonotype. DNA of the CDR3: TGTGCCAGCAGCCCCGGGACTATTAATGAAAAACTGTTTTTT. Encoded protein: CASSPGTINEKLFF. The chain employs TRBV5-4 and TRBJ1-4, with a possible D match to TRBD1 (5 bases). Germline assignment: CDR1 SGHNT and CDR2 YYREEE (reference sequence). Trimming shortened V by 4 bases and J by 4 bases, and 11 bases separated the two germline ends. CDR3 size: 14 residues.

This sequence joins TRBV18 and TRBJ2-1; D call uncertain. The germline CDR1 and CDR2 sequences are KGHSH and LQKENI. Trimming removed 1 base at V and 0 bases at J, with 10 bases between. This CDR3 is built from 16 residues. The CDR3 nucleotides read TGTGCCAGCTCACCACTCGACCAGAGCTCCTACAATGAGCAGTTCTTC. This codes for CASSPLDQSSYNEQFF.

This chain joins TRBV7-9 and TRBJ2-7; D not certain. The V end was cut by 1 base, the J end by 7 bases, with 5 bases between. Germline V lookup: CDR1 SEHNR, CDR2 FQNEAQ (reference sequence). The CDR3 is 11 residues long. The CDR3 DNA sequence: TGTGCCAGCAGCTTAGGTTTAGAGCAGTACTTC. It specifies CASSLGLEQYF.

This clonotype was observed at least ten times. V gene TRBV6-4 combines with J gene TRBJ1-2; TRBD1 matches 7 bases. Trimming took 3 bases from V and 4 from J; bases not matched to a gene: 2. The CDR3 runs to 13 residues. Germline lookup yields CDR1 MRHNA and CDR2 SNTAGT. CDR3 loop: CASSETGTYGYTF. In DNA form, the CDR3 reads TGTGCCAGCAGTGAGACAGGGACCTATGGCTACACCTTC.

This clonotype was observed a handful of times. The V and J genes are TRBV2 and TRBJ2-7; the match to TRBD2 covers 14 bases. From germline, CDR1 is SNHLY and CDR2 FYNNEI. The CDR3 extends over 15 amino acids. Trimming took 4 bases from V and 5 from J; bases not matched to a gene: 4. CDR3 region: CASSGLAGGRDEQYF. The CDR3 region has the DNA TGTGCCAGCAGTGGACTAGCGGGAGGGAGGGACGAGCAGTACTTC.

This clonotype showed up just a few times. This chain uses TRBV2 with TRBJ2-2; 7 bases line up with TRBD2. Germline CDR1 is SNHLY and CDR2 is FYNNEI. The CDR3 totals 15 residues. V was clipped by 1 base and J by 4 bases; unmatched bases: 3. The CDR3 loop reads CASSEEGGFTGELFF. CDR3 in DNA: TGTGCCAGCAGTGAAGAGGGAGGGTTCACCGGGGAGCTGTTTTTT.

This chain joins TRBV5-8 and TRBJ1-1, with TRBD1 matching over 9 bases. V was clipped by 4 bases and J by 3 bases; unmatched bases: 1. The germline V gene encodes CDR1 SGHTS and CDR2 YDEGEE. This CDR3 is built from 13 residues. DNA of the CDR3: TGTGCCAGCAGCCGGGACAGGGACACTGAAGCTTTCTTT. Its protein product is CASSRDRDTEAFF.

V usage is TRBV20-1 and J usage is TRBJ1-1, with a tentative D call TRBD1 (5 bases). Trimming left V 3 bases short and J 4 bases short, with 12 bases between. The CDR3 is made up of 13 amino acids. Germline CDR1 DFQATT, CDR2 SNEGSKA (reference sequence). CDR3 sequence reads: CSASPRAGTEAFF. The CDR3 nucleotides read TGCAGTGCTAGCCCCAGGGCTGGCACTGAAGCTTTCTTT.

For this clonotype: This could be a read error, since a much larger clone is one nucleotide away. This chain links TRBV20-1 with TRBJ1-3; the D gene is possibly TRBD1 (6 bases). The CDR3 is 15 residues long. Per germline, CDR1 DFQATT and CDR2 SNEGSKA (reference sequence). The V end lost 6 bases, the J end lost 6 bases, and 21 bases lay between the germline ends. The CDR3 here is CSAPAQGTVENTIYF. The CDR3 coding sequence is TGCAGTGCACCCGCACAGGGAACGGTGGAAAACACCATATATTTT.

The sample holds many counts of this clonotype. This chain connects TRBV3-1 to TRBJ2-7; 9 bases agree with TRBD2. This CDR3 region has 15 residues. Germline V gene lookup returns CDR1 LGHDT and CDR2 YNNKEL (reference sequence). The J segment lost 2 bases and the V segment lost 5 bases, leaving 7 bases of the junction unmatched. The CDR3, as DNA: TGTGCCAGCAGCACGACTAGCGGTAATACCTACGAGCAGTACTTC. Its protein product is CASSTTSGNTYEQYF.

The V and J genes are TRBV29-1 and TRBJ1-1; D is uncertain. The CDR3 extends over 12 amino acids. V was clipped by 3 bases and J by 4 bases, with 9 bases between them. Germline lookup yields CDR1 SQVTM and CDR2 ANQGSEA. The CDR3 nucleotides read TGCAGCGTTGAGCGGGGAGGCACTGAAGCTTTCTTT. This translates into CSVERGGTEAFF.

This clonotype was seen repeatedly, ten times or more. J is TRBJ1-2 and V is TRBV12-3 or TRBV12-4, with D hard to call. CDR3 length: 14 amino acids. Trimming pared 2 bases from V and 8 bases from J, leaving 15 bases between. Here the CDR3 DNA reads TGTGCCAGCAGTTTATCGGCAGGTAGTAAAGGCTACACCTTC. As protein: CASSLSAGSKGYTF.

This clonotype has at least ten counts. The CDR3 region has the DNA TGTGCCAGCAGTTTAACCCGGACTAGCGGGTATTACAATGAGCAGTTCTTC. This codes for CASSLTRTSGYYNEQFF. V is TRBV12-3 or TRBV12-4 and J is TRBJ2-1; 11 bases are a match to TRBD2. Germline trimming cut 2 bases from V and 4 bases from J; bases unmatched to any gene: 7. CDR3 length: 17 residues.

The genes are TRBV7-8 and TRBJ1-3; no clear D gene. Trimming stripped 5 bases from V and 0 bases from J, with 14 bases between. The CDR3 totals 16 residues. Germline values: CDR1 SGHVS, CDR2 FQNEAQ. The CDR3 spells CASSPQDSYSGNTIYF. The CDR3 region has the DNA TGTGCCAGCAGCCCCCAGGACTCTTACTCTGGAAACACCATATATTTT.

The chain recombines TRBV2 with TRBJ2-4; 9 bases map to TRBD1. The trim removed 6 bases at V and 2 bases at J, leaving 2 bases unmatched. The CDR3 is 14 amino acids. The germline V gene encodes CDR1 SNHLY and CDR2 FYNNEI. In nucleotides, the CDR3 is TGTGCCAGCAGACAGGGGGCTTCCAAAAACATTCAGTACTTC. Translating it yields CASRQGASKNIQYF.

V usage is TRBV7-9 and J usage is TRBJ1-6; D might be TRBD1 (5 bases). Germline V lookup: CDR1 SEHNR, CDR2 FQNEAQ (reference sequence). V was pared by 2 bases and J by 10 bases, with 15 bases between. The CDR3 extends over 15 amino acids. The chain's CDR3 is CASSLSGRDVSPLHF. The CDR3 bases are TGTGCCAGCAGCTTATCCGGGCGGGACGTCTCACCCCTCCACTTT.

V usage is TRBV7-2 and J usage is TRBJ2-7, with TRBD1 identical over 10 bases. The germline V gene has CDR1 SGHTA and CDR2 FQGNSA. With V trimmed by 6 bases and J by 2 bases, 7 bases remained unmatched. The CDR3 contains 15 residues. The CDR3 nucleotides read TGTGCCAGCAGACTCGGACAGGGGGGGACCTACGAGCAGTACTTC. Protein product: CASRLGQGGTYEQYF.

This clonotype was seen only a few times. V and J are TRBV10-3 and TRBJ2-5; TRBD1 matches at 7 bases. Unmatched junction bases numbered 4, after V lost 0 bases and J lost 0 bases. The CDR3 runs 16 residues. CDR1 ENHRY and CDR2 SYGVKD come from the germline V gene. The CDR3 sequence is CAISESGTAHQETQYF. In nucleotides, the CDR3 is TGTGCCATCAGTGAGTCGGGGACAGCACACCAAGAGACCCAGTACTTC.

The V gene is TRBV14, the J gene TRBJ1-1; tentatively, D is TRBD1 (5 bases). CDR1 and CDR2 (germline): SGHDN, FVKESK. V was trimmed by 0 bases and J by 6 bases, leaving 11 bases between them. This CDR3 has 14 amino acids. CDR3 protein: CASSQEVGHSEAFF. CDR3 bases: TGTGCCAGCAGCCAAGAAGTTGGACACTCTGAAGCTTTCTTT.

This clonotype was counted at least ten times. The CDR3 here is CASSLAGLAGNEQFF. For the CDR3, the DNA is TGTGCCAGCAGCTTGGCGGGACTAGCGGGAAATGAGCAGTTCTTC. The rearrangement links TRBV5-6 to TRBJ2-1; TRBD2 aligns across 13 bases. The CDR3 extends over 15 amino acids. The germline CDR1 and CDR2 sequences are SGHDT and YYEEEE. Trimming at V came to 0 bases and at J to 7 bases, leaving 1 base not matched to a gene. The full variable domain, its missing parts supplied by reference TRBV5-6 and TRBJ2-1, is DAGVTQSPTHLIKTRGQQVTLRCSPKSGHDTVSWYQQALGQGPQFIFQYYEEEERQRGNFPDRFSGHQFPNYSSELNVNALLLGDSALYLCASSLAGLAGNEQFFGPGTRLTVL.

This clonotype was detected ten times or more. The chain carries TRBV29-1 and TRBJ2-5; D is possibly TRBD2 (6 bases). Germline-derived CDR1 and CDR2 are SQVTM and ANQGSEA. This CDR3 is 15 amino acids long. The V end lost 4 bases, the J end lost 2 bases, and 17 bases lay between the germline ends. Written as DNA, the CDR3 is TGCAGCGTTGGGTTTCGCGGAGGGCTACAAGAGACCCAGTACTTC. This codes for CSVGFRGGLQETQYF.

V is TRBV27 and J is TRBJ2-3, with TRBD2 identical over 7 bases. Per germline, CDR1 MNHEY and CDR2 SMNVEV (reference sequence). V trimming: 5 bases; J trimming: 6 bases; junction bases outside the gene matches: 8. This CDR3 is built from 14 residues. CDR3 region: CASSPGTKGDTQYF. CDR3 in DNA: TGTGCCAGCAGTCCAGGGACTAAGGGGGATACGCAGTATTTT.

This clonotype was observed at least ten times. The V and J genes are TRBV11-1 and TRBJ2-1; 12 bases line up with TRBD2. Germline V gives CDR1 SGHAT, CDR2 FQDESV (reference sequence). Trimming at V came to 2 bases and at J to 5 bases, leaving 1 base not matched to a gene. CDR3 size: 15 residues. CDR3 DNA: TGTGCCAGCAGCTTATGGACTAGCGGGAACAATGAGCAGTTCTTC. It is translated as CASSLWTSGNNEQFF. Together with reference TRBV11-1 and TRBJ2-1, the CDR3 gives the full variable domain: EAEVAQSPRYKITEKSQAVAFWCDPISGHATLYWYRQILGQGPELLVQFQDESVVDDSQLPKDRFSAERLKGVDSTLKIQPAELGDSAMYLCASSLWTSGNNEQFFGPGTRLTVL.

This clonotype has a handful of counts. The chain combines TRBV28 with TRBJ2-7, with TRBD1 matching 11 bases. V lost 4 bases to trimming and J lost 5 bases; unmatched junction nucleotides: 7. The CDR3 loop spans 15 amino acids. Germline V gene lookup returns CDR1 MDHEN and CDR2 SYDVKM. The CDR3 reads CASSSPGTGGHEQYF. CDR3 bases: TGTGCCAGCAGTTCCCCTGGGACAGGGGGACACGAGCAGTACTTC.

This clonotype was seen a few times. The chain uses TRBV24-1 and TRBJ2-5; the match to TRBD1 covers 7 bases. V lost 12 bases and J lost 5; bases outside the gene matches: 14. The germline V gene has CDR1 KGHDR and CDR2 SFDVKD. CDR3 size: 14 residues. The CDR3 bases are TGTGCCCCCCGACAGGGCCTCGGGTGGGAGACCCAGTACTTC. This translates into CAPRQGLGWETQYF.

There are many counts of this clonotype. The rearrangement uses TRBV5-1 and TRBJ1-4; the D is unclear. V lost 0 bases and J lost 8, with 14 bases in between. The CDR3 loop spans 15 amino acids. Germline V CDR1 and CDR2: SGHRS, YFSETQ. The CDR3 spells CASSLAGGASEKLFF. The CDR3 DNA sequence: TGCGCCAGCAGCTTGGCGGGCGGTGCATCGGAAAAACTGTTTTTT.